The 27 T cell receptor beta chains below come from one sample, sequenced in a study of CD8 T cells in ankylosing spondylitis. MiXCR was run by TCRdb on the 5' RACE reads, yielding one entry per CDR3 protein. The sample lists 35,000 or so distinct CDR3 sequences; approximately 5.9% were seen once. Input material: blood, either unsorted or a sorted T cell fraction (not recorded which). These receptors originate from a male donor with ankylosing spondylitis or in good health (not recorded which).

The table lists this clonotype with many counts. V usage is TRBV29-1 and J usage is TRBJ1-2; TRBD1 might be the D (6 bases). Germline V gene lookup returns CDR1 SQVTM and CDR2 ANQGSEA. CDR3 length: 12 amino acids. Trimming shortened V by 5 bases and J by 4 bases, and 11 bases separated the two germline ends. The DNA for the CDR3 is TGCAGCGTTACAGGGATTCGCTATGGCTACACCTTC. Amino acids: CSVTGIRYGYTF.

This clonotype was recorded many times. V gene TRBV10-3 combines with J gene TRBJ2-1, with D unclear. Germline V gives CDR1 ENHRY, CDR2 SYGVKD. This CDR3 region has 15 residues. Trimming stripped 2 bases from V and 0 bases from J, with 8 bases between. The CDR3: CAISEPRSSYNEQFF. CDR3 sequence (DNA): TGTGCCATCAGTGAGCCCCGGAGCTCCTACAATGAGCAGTTCTTC.

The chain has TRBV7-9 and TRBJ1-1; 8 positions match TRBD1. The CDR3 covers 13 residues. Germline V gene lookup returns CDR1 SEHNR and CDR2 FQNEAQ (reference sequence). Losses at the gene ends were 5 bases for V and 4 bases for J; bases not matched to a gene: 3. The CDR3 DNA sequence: TGTGCCAGCAGCGCACAGGGGGGCACTGAAGCTTTCTTT. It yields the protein CASSAQGGTEAFF.

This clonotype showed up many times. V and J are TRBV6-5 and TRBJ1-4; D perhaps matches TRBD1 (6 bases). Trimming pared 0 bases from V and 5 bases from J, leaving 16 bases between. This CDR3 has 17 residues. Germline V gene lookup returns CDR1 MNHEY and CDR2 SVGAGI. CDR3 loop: CASSYSPRARGNEKLFF. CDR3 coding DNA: TGTGCCAGCAGTTACTCCCCCCGGGCGAGGGGGAATGAAAAACTGTTTTTT.

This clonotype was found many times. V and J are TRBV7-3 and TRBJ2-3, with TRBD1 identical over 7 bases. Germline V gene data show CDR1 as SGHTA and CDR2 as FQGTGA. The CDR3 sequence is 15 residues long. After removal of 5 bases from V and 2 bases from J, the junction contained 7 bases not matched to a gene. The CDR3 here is CASSRTGHHTDTQYF. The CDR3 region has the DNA TGTGCCAGCAGCCGGACAGGCCATCACACAGATACGCAGTATTTT.

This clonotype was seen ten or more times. The CDR3 nucleotides are TGTGCCAGCAGCTTTGACGGTGCAACTAATGAAAAACTGTTTTTT. Its protein is CASSFDGATNEKLFF. This chain uses TRBV7-2 with TRBJ1-4; D uncertain. Germline-derived CDR1 and CDR2 are SGHTA and FQGNSA. The CDR3 length is 15 residues. The germline V and J ends were trimmed by 3 bases and 0 bases, with 8 bases remaining between them.

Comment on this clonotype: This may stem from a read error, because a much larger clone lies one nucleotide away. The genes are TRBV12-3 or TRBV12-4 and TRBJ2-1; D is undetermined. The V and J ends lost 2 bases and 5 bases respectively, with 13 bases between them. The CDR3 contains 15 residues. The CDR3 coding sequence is TGTGCCAGCAGTTTATCGCCCACCACGCACAATGAGCAGTTCTTC. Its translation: CASSLSPTTHNEQFF.

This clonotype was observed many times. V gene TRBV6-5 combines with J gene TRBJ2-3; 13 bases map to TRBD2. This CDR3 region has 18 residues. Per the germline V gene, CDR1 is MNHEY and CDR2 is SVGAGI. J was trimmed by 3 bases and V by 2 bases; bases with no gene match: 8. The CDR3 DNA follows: TGTGCCAGCAGTTACGGACTAGCGGGAGTTGGTGGAACAGATACGCAGTATTTT. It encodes CASSYGLAGVGGTDTQYF.

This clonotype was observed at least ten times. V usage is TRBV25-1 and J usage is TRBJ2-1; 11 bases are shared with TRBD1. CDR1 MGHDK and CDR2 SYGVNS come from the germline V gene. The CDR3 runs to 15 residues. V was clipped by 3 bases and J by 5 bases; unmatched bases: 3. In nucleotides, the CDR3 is TGTGCCAGCAGTGACCCGGGACAGGGGGACAATGAGCAGTTCTTC. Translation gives CASSDPGQGDNEQFF.

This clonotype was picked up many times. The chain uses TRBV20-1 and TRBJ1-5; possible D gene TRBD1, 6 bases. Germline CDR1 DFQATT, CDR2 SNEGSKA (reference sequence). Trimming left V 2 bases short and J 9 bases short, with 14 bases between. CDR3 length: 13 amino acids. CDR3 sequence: CSARSQGIRPQHF. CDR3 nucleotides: TGCAGTGCTAGAAGTCAGGGGATTCGGCCCCAGCATTTT.

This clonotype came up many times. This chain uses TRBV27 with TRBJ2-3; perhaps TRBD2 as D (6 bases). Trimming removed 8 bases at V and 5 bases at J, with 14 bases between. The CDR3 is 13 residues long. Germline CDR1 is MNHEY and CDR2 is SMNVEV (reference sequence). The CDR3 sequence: CASWTAGRDTQYF. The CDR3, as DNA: TGTGCCAGCTGGACGGCGGGAAGAGATACGCAGTATTTT.

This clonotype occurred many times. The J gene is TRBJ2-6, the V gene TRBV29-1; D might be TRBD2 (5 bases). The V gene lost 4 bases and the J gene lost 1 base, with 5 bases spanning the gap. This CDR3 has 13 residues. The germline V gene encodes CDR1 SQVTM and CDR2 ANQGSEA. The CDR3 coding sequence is TGCAGCGTTGGGACTTCTGGGGCCAACGTCCTGACTTTC. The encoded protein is CSVGTSGANVLTF.

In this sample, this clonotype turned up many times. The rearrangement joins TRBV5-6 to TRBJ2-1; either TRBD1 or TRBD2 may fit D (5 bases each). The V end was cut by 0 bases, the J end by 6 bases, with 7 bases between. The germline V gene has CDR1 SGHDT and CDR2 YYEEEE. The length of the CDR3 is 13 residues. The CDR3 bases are TGTGCCAGCAGCTTGGCTGGGGGCAATGAGCAGTTCTTC. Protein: CASSLAGGNEQFF.

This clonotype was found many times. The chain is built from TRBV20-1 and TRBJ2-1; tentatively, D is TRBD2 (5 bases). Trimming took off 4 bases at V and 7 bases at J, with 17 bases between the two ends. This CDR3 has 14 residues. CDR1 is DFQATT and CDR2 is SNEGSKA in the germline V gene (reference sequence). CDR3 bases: TGCAGTGCTACCACACCTGAGGGAGTGAATGAGCAGTTCTTC. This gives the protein CSATTPEGVNEQFF.

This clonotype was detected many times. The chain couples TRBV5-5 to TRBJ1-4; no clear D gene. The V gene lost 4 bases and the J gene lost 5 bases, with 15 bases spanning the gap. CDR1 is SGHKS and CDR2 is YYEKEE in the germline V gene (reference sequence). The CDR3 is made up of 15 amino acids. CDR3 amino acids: CASSGRRYRNEKLFF. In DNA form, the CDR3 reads TGTGCCAGCAGCGGTCGGCGGTATCGGAATGAAAAACTGTTTTTT.

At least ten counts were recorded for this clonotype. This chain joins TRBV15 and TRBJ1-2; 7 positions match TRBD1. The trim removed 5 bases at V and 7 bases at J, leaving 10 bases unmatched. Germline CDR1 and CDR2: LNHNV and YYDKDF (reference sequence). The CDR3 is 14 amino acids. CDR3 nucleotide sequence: TGTGCCACCAGCCGAGCAGGGGGAGGGTTTGGCTACACCTTC. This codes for CATSRAGGGFGYTF.

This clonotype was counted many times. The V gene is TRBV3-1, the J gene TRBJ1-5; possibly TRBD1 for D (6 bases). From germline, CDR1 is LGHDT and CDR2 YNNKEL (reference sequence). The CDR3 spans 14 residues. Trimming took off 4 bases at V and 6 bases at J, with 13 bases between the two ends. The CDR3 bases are TGTGCCAGCAGCCCCAGGGGTTTAGGTCAGCCCCAGCATTTT. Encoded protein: CASSPRGLGQPQHF.

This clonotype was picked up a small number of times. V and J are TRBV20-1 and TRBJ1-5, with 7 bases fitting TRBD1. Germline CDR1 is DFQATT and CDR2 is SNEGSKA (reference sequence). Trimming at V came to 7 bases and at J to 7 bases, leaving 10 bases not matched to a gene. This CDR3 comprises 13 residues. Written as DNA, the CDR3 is TGCAGTGTTGTAGTACAGGGGATGCAGCCCCAGCATTTT. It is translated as CSVVVQGMQPQHF.

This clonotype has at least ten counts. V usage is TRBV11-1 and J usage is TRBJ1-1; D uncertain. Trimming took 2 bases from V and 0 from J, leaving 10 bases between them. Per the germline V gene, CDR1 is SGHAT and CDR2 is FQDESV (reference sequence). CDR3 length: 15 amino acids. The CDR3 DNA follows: TGTGCCAGCAGCTTAACCCGTGGGATGAACACTGAAGCTTTCTTT. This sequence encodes CASSLTRGMNTEAFF.

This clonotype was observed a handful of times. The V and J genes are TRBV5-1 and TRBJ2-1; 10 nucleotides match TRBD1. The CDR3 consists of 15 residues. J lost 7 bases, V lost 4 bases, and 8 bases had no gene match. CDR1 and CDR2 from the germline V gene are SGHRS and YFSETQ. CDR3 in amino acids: CASSVDRGIVNEQFF. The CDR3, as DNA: TGCGCCAGCAGCGTGGACAGGGGGATAGTTAATGAGCAGTTCTTC.

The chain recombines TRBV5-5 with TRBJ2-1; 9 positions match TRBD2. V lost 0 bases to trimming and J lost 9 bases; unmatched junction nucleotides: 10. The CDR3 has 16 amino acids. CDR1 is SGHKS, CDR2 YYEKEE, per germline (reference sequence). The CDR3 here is CASSLAAGGPHSEQFF. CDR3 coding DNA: TGTGCCAGCAGCTTGGCAGCGGGAGGTCCTCACAGTGAGCAGTTCTTC.

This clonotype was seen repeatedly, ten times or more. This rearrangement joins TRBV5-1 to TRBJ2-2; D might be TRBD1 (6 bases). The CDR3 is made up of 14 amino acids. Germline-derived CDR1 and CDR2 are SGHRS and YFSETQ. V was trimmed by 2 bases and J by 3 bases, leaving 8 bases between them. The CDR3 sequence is CASSFAGDTGELFF. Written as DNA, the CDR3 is TGCGCCAGCAGCTTCGCAGGGGACACCGGGGAGCTGTTTTTT. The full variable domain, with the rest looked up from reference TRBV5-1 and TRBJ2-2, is KAGVTQTPRYLIKTRGQQVTLSCSPISGHRSVSWYQQTPGQGLQFLFEYFSETQRNKGNFPGRFSGRQFSNSRSEMNVSTLELGDSALYLCASSFAGDTGELFFGEGSRLTVL.

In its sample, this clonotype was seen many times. Here the CDR3 DNA reads TGCAGCGTAGGAGAAGTCGGGGGAAAGGAGACTGAAGCTTTCTTT. Amino acids: CSVGEVGGKETEAFF. The chain carries TRBV20-1 and TRBJ1-1, with TRBD1 as a possible D gene (5 bases). The CDR3 contains 15 residues. Germline assignment: CDR1 DFQATT and CDR2 SNEGSKA (reference sequence).

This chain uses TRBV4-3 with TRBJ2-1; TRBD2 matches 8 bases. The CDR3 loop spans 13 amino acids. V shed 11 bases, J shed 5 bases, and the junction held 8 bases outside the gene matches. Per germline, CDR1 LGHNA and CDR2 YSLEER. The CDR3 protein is CAHGRVGHNEQFF. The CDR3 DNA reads TGCGCCCACGGGAGGGTTGGACACAATGAGCAGTTCTTC.

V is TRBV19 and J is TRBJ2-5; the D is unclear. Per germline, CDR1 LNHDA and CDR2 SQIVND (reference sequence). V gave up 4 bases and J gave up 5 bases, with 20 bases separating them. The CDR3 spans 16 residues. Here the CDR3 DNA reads TGTGCCAGTAGTACGCCCTCAGACCTGAAGACGGAGACCCAGTACTTC. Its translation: CASSTPSDLKTETQYF. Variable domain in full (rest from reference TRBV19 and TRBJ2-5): DGGITQSPKYLFRKEGQNVTLSCEQNLNHDAMYWYRQDPGQGLRLIYYSQIVNDFQKGDIAEGYSVSREKKESFPLTVTSAQKNPTAFYLCASSTPSDLKTETQYFGPGTRLLVL.

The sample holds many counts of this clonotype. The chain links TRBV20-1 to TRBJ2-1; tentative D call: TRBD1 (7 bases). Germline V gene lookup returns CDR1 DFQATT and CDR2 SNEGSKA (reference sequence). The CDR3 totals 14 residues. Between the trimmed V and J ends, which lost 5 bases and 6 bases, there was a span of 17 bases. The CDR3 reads CSALEGAGLNEQFF. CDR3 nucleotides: TGCAGTGCTTTGGAGGGGGCGGGTCTCAATGAGCAGTTCTTC.

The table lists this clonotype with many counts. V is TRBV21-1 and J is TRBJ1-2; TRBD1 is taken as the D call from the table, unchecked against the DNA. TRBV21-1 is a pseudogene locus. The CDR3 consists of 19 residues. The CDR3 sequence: CASSEPGRVLGVLGYGYTF. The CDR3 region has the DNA TGTGCCAGCAGCGAACCCGGACGCGTGCTTGGGGTTCTGGGGTATGGCTACACCTTC.